The 5 T cell receptor beta chains in this list originate from one sample, sequenced in a study of blood T cell repertoires in COVID-19. Sequencing used immunoSEQ multiplex PCR; TCRdb keeps in-frame clones, though not all of them. The sample records approximately 210,000 clones, approximately 85% being singletons. The sequenced sample was peripheral blood. All receptors come from a woman in her sixties or seventies with active or convalescent COVID-19.

The CDR3 is CASSPLSGTDLNYGYTF. The DNA for the CDR3 is TGTGCCAGCTCACCACTTTCCGGGACAGACCTAAACTATGGCTACACCTTC. The chain is built from TRBV18 and TRBJ1-2; TRBD1 matches 7 bases. CDR1 and CDR2 from the germline V gene are KGHSH and LQKENI. Trimming took 1 base from V and 2 from J; bases not matched to a gene: 10. The CDR3 sequence is 17 residues long.

This clone turned up a few times. The CDR3 here is CASSLMQGHTEAFF. CDR3 nucleotides: TGTGCCAGCAGCTTAATGCAGGGGCATACTGAAGCTTTCTTT. The chain joins TRBV7-9 to TRBJ1-1; tentative D call: TRBD1 (6 bases). The V and J ends lost 2 bases and 5 bases respectively, with 12 bases between them. The CDR3 spans 14 residues. Germline V gene sequence: CDR1 SEHNR, CDR2 FQNEAQ (reference sequence). Combining the CDR3 with reference TRBV7-9 and TRBJ1-1 gives the whole variable domain DTGVSQNPRHKITKRGQNVTFRCDPISEHNRLYWYRQTLGQGPEFLTYFQNEAQLEKSRLLSDRFSAERPKGSFSTLEIQRTEQGDSAMYLCASSLMQGHTEAFFGQGTRLTVV.

V usage is TRBV14 and J usage is TRBJ2-7, with 7 positions matching TRBD1. Germline lookup yields CDR1 SGHDN and CDR2 FVKESK. This CDR3 has 13 residues. The V and J ends lost 6 bases and 5 bases, in that order; junction bases with no gene match: 7. DNA for the CDR3: TGTGCCAGCAGGGGGACAGCTCCAGACGAGCAGTACTTC. This sequence encodes CASRGTAPDEQYF. Filled out from reference TRBV14 and TRBJ2-7, the complete variable domain reads EAGVTQFPSHSVIEKGQTVTLRCDPISGHDNLYWYRRVMGKEIKFLLHFVKESKQDESGMPNNRFLAERTGGTYSTLKVQPAELEDSGVYFCASRGTAPDEQYFGPGTRLTVT.

The chain employs TRBV5-1 and TRBJ2-1; D might be TRBD2 (6 bases). Trimming cost V 0 bases and J 9 bases, with 10 bases left between them. This CDR3 has 13 residues. Germline V gives CDR1 SGHRS, CDR2 YFSETQ. CDR3 sequence reads: CASSLVFGSEQFF. Written as DNA, the CDR3 is TGCGCCAGCAGCTTGGTATTCGGGAGTGAGCAGTTCTTC.

The J gene is TRBJ2-7, the V gene TRBV27; a possible D gene is TRBD1 (6 bases). Germline loops: CDR1 MNHEY, CDR2 SMNVEV (reference sequence). CDR3 length: 14 amino acids. V was cut by 0 bases and J by 3 bases, with 9 bases left in between. CDR3 residues: CASSLSRDNYEQYF. As DNA, the CDR3 is TGTGCCAGCAGTTTATCACGGGACAACTACGAGCAGTACTTC.